This TCR beta chain was observed in a study of blood T cell repertoires in COVID-19. Germline-derived CDR1 and CDR2 are LGHNA and YNFKEQ. Between the trimmed V and J ends, which lost 1 base and 6 bases, there was a span of 18 bases. The CDR3 loop spans 17 amino acids. Repertoires were generated with immunoSEQ multiplex PCR, while TCRdb's copy carries only in-frame clones and drops some. The repertoire has fewer than 350,000 clones, about 89% of them found once; the top ten carry about 5.2%. The sequence came from a man aged 55 to 70 who had recovered from COVID-19. Sample: PBMCs or T cells enriched from blood (not recorded which). This chain links TRBV4-2 with TRBJ2-2; D might be TRBD2 (6 bases). The CDR3 DNA reads TGTGCCAGCAGCCAAGGGGCGAGGAGGGGAGCGCCCGGGGAGCTGTTTTTT. Its translation: CASSQGARRGAPGELFF.